This T cell receptor (beta chain) was documented in a study of T-cell memory formation after mild COVID-19 (dated by TCRdb to the early 2020s). In the study overall: TCR sequence clusters from the two donors were largely donor specific. In a couple of donors, T-cell clones that expanded and contracted after mild COVID-19 were tracked by sequencing TCRalpha and TCRbeta repertoires over time. The cohort comprised two young, previously healthy adult volunteers, one female and one male. Broad study findings and their caveats: Contracting CD4+ clones were found mainly in CM and EM memory subsets, while CD8+ clones were enriched in EMRA. Only a couple of mild cases were covered in the study, and larger cohorts including severe cases with pre-infection samples were considered necessary. SARS-CoV-2 specificity was not confirmed for the second-wave clones peaking on day 37. Some responding clones were detected in pre-infection memory, suggesting pre-existing cross-reactive memory T cells joined the SARS-CoV-2 response. Clones contracting from day 15 to 85 had balanced CD4/CD8 phenotypes, while a second wave expanding from day 15 to 37 was biased towards CD4+.

Ficoll-Paque density gradient centrifugation was the method used to isolate PBMCs. Based on the germline V gene, the CDR1 and CDR2 sequences are ENHRY and SYGVKD. V is cut by 10 bases and J by 7 bases, and the space between the germline ends is 8 bases. Spanning cysteine to phenylalanine, the CDR3 consists of 10 amino acids. The retained sequence is limited to the CDR3, 30 bases, with the frame set at the first base. This clonotype was counted a few times. Its antigen is not yet known. No base quality information exists; no much larger clone differs at one position. Sequencing was performed on an Illumina NovaSeq 6000. TCRalpha and TCRbeta cDNA libraries were built by 5'RACE with constant-segment primers, adding sample barcodes and unique molecular identifiers. Trizol reagent was used to extract RNA from every sample. Libraries were amplified in two PCR steps, with a second sample barcode and Illumina TruSeq adapters added in the second step. Sequencing of the libraries was done on an Illumina NovaSeq, producing 2 x 150 bp paired-end reads. As for the original processing: With migec v1.2.7, reads were demultiplexed and then collapsed into UMI-guided consensus sequences. Using mixcr v2.1.11, UMI consensuses were aligned to TRA and TRB V and J templates and then assembled into clonotypes. A clonotype was counted as expanded or contracted only if both edgeR and NoisET called the change significant, with noise models trained on biological replicates. edgeR calls used a false discovery rate-adjusted p below 0.01 and a log2 fold-change threshold of 1. As an exploratory analysis of dynamics, max-normalized trajectories of the 1000 most abundant clonotypes were examined with PCA combined with hierarchical clustering. Each responding clone was given a CD4 or CD8 phenotype based on the CD4+ and CD8+ repertoires, which had been sequenced separately. TCRdb cleaned the public reads at Q25 with fastp, built clones with MiXCR and kept in-frame beta chains. Records with the same CDR3 protein are collapsed into one entry carrying the most frequent genes and DNA. TCRdb, not the authors, supplied the V and J calls. The table for this sample lists 550,000 to 700,000 distinct CDR3 sequences; 15% to 20% of them were counted only once. The top ten clones comprise around 7.8% of the sample.

The V and J genes are TRBV10-3 and TRBJ2-1; the D gene cannot be resolved reliably. Sequenced material: PBMCs or a T cell subset sorted from them (not recorded which). This clonotype was sampled from an adult woman who had mild COVID-19 (a few samples of this study predate the infection). The sample titles of this study are shuffled in the database, so cell type and time point are left out; the donor was told from shared clones. The CDR3 region has the sequence CANLMNEQFF. The DNA sequence follows: TGTGCCAACCTTATGAATGAGCAGTTCTTC.